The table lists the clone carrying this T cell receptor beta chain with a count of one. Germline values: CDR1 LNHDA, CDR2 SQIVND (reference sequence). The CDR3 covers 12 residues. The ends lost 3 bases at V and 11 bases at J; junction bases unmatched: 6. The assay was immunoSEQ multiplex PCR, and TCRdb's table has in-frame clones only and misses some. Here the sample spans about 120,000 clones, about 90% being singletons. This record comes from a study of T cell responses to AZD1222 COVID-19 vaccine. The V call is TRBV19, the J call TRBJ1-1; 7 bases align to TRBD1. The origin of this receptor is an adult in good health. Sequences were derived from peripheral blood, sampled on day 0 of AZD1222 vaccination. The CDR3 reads CASSIRDRVAFF. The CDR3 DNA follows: TGTGCCAGTAGTATCCGCGACAGGGTGGCTTTCTTT.